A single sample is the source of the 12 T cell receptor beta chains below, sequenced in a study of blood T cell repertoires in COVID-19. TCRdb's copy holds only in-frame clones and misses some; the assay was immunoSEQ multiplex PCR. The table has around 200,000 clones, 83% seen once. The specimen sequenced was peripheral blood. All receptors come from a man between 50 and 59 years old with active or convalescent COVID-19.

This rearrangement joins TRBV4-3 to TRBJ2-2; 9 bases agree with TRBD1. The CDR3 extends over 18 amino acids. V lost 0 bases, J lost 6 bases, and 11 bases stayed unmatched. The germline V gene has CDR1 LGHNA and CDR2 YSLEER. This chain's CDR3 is CASSQDKTGGRSPGELFF. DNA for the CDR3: TGCGCCAGCAGCCAAGATAAGACAGGGGGACGTTCGCCCGGGGAGCTGTTTTTT.

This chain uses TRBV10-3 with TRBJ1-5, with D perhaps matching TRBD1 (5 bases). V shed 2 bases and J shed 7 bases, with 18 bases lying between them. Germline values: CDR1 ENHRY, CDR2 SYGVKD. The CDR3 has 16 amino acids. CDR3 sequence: CAISETARTSDQPQHF. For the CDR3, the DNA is TGTGCCATCAGTGAGACAGCCCGGACAAGCGACCAGCCCCAGCATTTT.

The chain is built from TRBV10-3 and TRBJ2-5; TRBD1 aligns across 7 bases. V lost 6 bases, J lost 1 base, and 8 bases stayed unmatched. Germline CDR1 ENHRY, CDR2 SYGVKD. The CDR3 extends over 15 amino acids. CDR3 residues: CAISTLQGSQETQYF. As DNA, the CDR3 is TGTGCCATCAGCACTCTACAGGGGTCCCAAGAGACCCAGTACTTC.

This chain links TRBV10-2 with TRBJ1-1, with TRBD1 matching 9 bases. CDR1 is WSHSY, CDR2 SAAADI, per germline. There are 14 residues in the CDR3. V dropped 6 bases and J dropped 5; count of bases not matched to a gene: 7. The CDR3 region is CASSLQGARTEAFF. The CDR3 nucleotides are TGCGCCAGCAGCCTACAGGGGGCCAGGACTGAAGCTTTCTTT.

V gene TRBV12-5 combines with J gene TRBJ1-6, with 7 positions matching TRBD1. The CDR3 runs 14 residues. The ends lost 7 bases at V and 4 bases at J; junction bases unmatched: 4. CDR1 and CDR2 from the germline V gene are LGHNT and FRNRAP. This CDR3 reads CASAPGQYNSPLHF. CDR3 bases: TGTGCTAGTGCCCCGGGACAGTATAATTCACCCCTCCACTTT. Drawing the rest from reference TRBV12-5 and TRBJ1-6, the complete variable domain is DARVTQTPRHKVTEMGQEVTMRCQPILGHNTVFWYRQTMMQGLELLAYFRNRAPLDDSGMPKDRFSAEMPDATLATLKIQPSEPRDSAVYFCASAPGQYNSPLHFGNGTRLTVT.

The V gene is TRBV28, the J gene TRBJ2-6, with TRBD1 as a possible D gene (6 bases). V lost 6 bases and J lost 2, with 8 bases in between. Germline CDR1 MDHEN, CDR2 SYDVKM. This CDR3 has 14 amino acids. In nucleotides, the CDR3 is TGTGCCAGCAGAGAGGGGGCTGGGGCCAACGTCCTGACTTTC. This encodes CASREGAGANVLTF.

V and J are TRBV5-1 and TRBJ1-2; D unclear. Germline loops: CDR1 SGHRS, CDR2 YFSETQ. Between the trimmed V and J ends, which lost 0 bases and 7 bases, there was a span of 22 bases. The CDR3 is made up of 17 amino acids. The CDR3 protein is CASSLAPELRAVPGYTF. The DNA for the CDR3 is TGCGCCAGCAGCTTGGCCCCAGAGTTGAGGGCGGTCCCTGGCTACACCTTC.

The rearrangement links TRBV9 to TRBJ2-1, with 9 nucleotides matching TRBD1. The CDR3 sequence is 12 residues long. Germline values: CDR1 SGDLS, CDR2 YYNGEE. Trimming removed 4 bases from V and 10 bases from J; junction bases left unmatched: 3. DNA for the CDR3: TGTGCCAGCAGCTGGACAGGGGTCGAGCAGTTCTTC. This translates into CASSWTGVEQFF.

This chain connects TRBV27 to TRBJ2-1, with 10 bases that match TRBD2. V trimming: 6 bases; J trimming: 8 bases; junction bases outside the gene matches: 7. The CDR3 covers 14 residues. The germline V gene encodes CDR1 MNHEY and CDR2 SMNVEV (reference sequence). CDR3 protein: CASRVSGGRDEQFF. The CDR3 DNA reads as TGTGCCAGCAGGGTTAGCGGGGGGAGGGATGAGCAGTTCTTC.

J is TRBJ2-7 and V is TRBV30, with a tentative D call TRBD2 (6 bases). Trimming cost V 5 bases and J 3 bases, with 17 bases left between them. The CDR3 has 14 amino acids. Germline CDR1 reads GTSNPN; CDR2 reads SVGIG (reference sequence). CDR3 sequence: CAWGRGGVIYEQYF. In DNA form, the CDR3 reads TGTGCCTGGGGTAGAGGAGGGGTAATCTACGAGCAGTACTTC.

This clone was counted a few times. Written as DNA, the CDR3 is TGTGCCAGCAGCTTAGAGTGCAGAGGGTCCGACCAGCCCCAGCATTTT. This translates into CASSLECRGSDQPQHF. The chain carries TRBV11-3 and TRBJ1-5, with D uncertain. The CDR3 has 16 amino acids. Germline V gene data show CDR1 as SGHNT and CDR2 as YENEEA. The V end was cut by 0 bases, the J end by 7 bases, with 16 bases between.

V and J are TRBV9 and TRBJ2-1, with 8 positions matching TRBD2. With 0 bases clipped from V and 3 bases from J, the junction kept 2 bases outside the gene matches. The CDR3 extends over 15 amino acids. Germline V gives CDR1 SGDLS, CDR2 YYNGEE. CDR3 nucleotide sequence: TGTGCCAGCAGCGTAGAAAGCGGGAGCTACAATGAGCAGTTCTTC. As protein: CASSVESGSYNEQFF.